This T cell receptor beta chain was recovered during a study of response to subunit inactivated influenza vaccine. MiXCR was run by TCRdb on the RT-PCR reads, yielding one entry per CDR3 protein. The table records 180,000 or so distinct CDR3 sequences, more than 10% of them present only once. The trim removed 5 bases at V and 6 bases at J, leaving 9 bases unmatched. Germline V gene lookup returns CDR1 DFQATT and CDR2 SNEGSKA (reference sequence). The CDR3 is made up of 15 amino acids. In addition, the sample was reused for a study of T cells expressing NK-cell markers. In that study: What made the TCR beta cDNA was 5'RACE template switching with UMIs. Obtained from sorted CD3+CD56+NKG2C+, CD3+CD56+NKG2C- and CD3+CD56-NKG2C+ T cells were the TCR beta repertoires. Seven of the eight sequenced donors were HCMV-seropositive; one was seronegative. A few of the donors also had these clonotypes leading their CD3+CD56-NKG2C+ fraction.

Sequences were derived from CD8+ T cells sorted from PBMCs, sampled 11 to 12 days after vaccination. The receptor comes from a man aged 50-59 years who received an inactivated influenza vaccine. The chain joins TRBV20-1 to TRBJ2-1, with 11 bases aligning to TRBD2. The CDR3 sequence: CSASSSSGRSNEQFF. In DNA, the CDR3 is TGCAGTGCTTCTAGTTCTAGCGGGAGGTCCAATGAGCAGTTCTTC.